The next 28 T cell receptor beta chains were all read from a single sample in a study of post-analysis software for immune sequencing data. Their specific antigens are unknown. TCR beta cDNA libraries had unique molecular identifiers. TCRdb reprocessed the PCR reads via MiXCR and lists one record per CDR3 protein. In the table there are roughly 700,000 distinct CDR3 sequences, 30% of which are singletons. Findings of the study overall: A handful of TRBV segments were significantly more frequent in patients than in controls. TRBV5-6, TRBV5-1 and TRBV20-1 were among these segments.

Sequences were obtained from blood. Every receptor here comes from a girl aged 10-17 years with multiple sclerosis.

This clonotype was detected only a few times. The chain recombines TRBV7-8 with TRBJ1-1; no definite D call. CDR3 size: 12 residues. Per germline, CDR1 SGHVS and CDR2 FQNEAQ. Trimming took off 4 bases at V and 10 bases at J, with 13 bases between the two ends. CDR3 bases: TGTGCCAGCAGCTCCCCCGGGCTCGCAGCTTTCTTT. It specifies CASSSPGLAAFF.

This clonotype was recorded a few times. The CDR3 loop reads CATSRAQPSTDTQYF. For the CDR3, the DNA is TGTGCCACCAGCAGAGCTCAGCCTAGCACAGATACGCAGTATTTT. The gene calls are TRBV15 and TRBJ2-3; D gene unclear. The CDR3 is 15 amino acids. Between the trimmed V and J ends, which lost 1 base and 0 bases, there was a span of 8 bases. Germline CDR1 and CDR2: LNHNV and YYDKDF (reference sequence).

This clonotype has just a few counts. CDR3 coding DNA: TGCGCCAGCAGCCGAGGCCGCGGACAGGCGACAACTAATGAAAAACTGTTTTTT. Amino acid sequence: CASSRGRGQATTNEKLFF. This chain uses TRBV5-1 with TRBJ1-4; the match to TRBD1 covers 7 bases. The V segment lost 4 bases and the J segment 0 bases; nucleotides outside the gene matches: 12. The length of the CDR3 is 18 residues. Germline assignment: CDR1 SGHRS and CDR2 YFSETQ.

Only a few counts were recorded for this clonotype. The V and J genes are TRBV24-1 and TRBJ2-4; TRBD1 agrees at 7 bases. Germline V gene lookup returns CDR1 KGHDR and CDR2 SFDVKD. The CDR3 contains 16 residues. V was pared by 6 bases and J by 0 bases, with 7 bases of the junction left unmatched. CDR3 protein: CATSTGDPRAKNIQYF. The CDR3 nucleotides read TGTGCCACCAGTACAGGGGACCCTCGAGCCAAAAACATTCAGTACTTC.

The J gene is TRBJ2-3, the V gene TRBV27, with a possible D match to TRBD2 (5 bases). CDR1 MNHEY and CDR2 SMNVEV come from the germline V gene (reference sequence). The CDR3 spans 14 residues. V was shortened by 7 bases and J by 1 base, with 12 bases between the two germline ends. This CDR3 reads CASTLLAGTDTQYF. The CDR3, as DNA: TGTGCCAGCACCCTGCTAGCTGGCACAGATACGCAGTATTTT.

The chain is built from TRBV20-1 and TRBJ1-1; D gene unclear. The CDR3 loop spans 13 amino acids. Germline V gives CDR1 DFQATT, CDR2 SNEGSKA (reference sequence). Trimming removed 1 base at V and 3 bases at J, with 9 bases between. In DNA, the CDR3 is TGCAGTGCTAGAGGACAAAGGTACACTGAAGCTTTCTTT. Encoded protein: CSARGQRYTEAFF.

The chain links TRBV20-1 to TRBJ2-2; D is tentatively TRBD1 or TRBD2 (5 bases each). CDR1 is DFQATT, CDR2 SNEGSKA, per germline (reference sequence). The CDR3 runs to 15 residues. The V end lost 2 bases, the J end lost 1 base, and 11 bases lay between the germline ends. The CDR3, as DNA: TGCAGTGCTAGACCGGGGCCAATGAACACCGGGGAGCTGTTTTTT. It specifies CSARPGPMNTGELFF.

The sample holds a few counts of this clonotype. The chain combines TRBV7-2 with TRBJ2-1; TRBD2 matches at 10 bases. V was clipped by 0 bases and J by 4 bases; unmatched bases: 6. The CDR3 spans 17 residues. Germline V gives CDR1 SGHTA, CDR2 FQGNSA. The CDR3 reads CASSLALGTSAYNEQFF. The CDR3 nucleotides are TGTGCCAGCAGCTTAGCGCTCGGGACTAGCGCGTACAATGAGCAGTTCTTC.

The chain employs TRBV12-3 or TRBV12-4 and TRBJ2-1; 12 bases are a match to TRBD2. The CDR3 is made up of 15 amino acids. V shed 2 bases, J shed 7 bases, and the junction held 3 bases outside the gene matches. The CDR3 sequence is CASSLRLAGVNEQFF. Written as DNA, the CDR3 is TGTGCCAGCAGTTTACGACTAGCGGGAGTGAATGAGCAGTTCTTC.

CDR3 in amino acids: CASSSPGTGEAYGYTF. Written as DNA, the CDR3 is TGTGCCAGCAGTTCGCCTGGGACAGGGGAGGCCTATGGCTACACCTTC. The chain carries TRBV12-3 or TRBV12-4 and TRBJ1-2; 10 bases are shared with TRBD1. With 4 bases clipped from V and 4 bases from J, the junction kept 9 bases outside the gene matches. The CDR3 loop spans 16 amino acids.

V is TRBV4-1 and J is TRBJ1-5; no definite D call. The CDR3 loop spans 15 amino acids. CDR1 MGHRA and CDR2 YSYEKL come from the germline V gene. Trimming stripped 2 bases from V and 0 bases from J, with 8 bases between. The CDR3 sequence: CASSQWENSNQPQHF. In DNA form, the CDR3 reads TGCGCCAGCAGCCAATGGGAAAATAGCAATCAGCCCCAGCATTTT.

This clonotype was recorded a few times. The J gene is TRBJ2-7, the V gene TRBV28; D is possibly TRBD1 (6 bases). The germline V gene has CDR1 MDHEN and CDR2 SYDVKM. Trimming shortened V by 1 base and J by 7 bases, and 23 bases separated the two germline ends. This CDR3 has 17 residues. The CDR3 DNA sequence: TGTGCCAGCAGTTTATTGGGCTCGGACAGAACGATATGGGAGCAGTACTTC. It is translated as CASSLLGSDRTIWEQYF. Filled out from reference TRBV28 and TRBJ2-7, the complete variable domain reads DVKVTQSSRYLVKRTGEKVFLECVQDMDHENMFWYRQDPGLGLRLIYFSYDVKMKEKGDIPEGYSVSREKKERFSLILESASTNQTSMYLCASSLLGSDRTIWEQYFGPGTRLTVT.

As for this clonotype: One junction end does not reproduce the germline sequence, and a read error may be involved. The rearrangement links TRBV5-4 to TRBJ1-2; 11 bases fit TRBD1. In germline, CDR1 is SGHNT, CDR2 YYREEE (reference sequence). This CDR3 comprises 14 residues. The CDR3 spells CVSSLVGQGVGYTF. The CDR3 DNA reads as TGTGTCAGCAGCTTGGTGGGACAGGGGGTTGGCTACACCTTC.

This clonotype appeared a few times. The J gene is TRBJ2-1, the V gene TRBV20-1; TRBD2 matches at 7 bases. V trimming: 5 bases; J trimming: 7 bases; junction bases outside the gene matches: 11. Germline CDR1 and CDR2: DFQATT and SNEGSKA (reference sequence). The CDR3 extends over 14 amino acids. This CDR3 is CSAPPGGSANEQFF. DNA of the CDR3: TGCAGTGCTCCGCCCGGCGGGAGCGCTAATGAGCAGTTCTTC.

This clonotype was found a few times. The genes are TRBV7-9 and TRBJ2-7; TRBD1 is a possible D gene (5 bases). Germline loops: CDR1 SEHNR, CDR2 FQNEAQ (reference sequence). Trimming removed 5 bases at V and 0 bases at J, with 14 bases between. There are 15 residues in the CDR3. The CDR3 is CASSGRGGASYEQYF. The CDR3 DNA reads TGTGCCAGCAGCGGCAGAGGTGGGGCCTCCTACGAGCAGTACTTC.

The genes are TRBV29-1 and TRBJ2-3, with unresolved D. The ends were cut back, 3 bases at V and 0 bases at J, with 13 bases in the middle. The CDR3 is made up of 15 amino acids. The germline CDR1 and CDR2 sequences are SQVTM and ANQGSEA. CDR3 in DNA: TGCAGCGTTGATAGGGCTGGTTCCAGCACAGATACGCAGTATTTT. Protein product: CSVDRAGSSTDTQYF.

This clonotype has a handful of counts. This chain joins TRBV29-1 and TRBJ2-7; D could derive from TRBD1 or TRBD2 (6 bases each). V shed 4 bases and J shed 2 bases, with 12 bases lying between them. CDR1 and CDR2 (germline): SQVTM, ANQGSEA. This CDR3 has 13 residues. The CDR3 region has the DNA TGCAGCGTTGGCGCAGGGGAGGCCTACGAGCAGTACTTC. This gives the protein CSVGAGEAYEQYF.

This chain joins TRBV12-3 or TRBV12-4 and TRBJ2-2, with a possible D match to TRBD2 (7 bases). V shed 7 bases and J shed 3 bases, with 30 bases lying between them. The CDR3 is made up of 20 amino acids. As DNA, the CDR3 is TGTGCCAGCACTATTCATCAGGTCGGGGGGCAGAGCCCGTACACCGGGGAGCTGTTTTTT. It is translated as CASTIHQVGGQSPYTGELFF.

The chain has TRBV29-1 and TRBJ2-3, with D unresolved. V gave up 3 bases and J gave up 5 bases, with 12 bases separating them. Germline V CDR1 and CDR2: SQVTM, ANQGSEA. The CDR3 sequence is 13 residues long. The CDR3 here is CSVEQSVLDTQYF. CDR3 DNA: TGCAGCGTTGAGCAATCGGTCCTAGATACGCAGTATTTT.

V usage is TRBV29-1 and J usage is TRBJ2-2; D is uncertain. The CDR3 is 11 residues long. The V gene lost 7 bases and the J gene lost 7 bases, with 10 bases spanning the gap. CDR1 is SQVTM, CDR2 ANQGSEA, per germline. The CDR3 sequence: CSANGGGELFF. The CDR3 DNA reads as TGCAGCGCAAATGGCGGCGGGGAGCTGTTTTTT.

In its sample, this clonotype was seen many times. The chain couples TRBV29-1 to TRBJ2-1; unclear D gene. V lost 6 bases, J lost 0 bases, and 9 bases lay in between. The CDR3 extends over 13 amino acids. Per germline, CDR1 SQVTM and CDR2 ANQGSEA. The DNA for the CDR3 is TGCAGCGTCAGTCCGTACTCCTACAATGAGCAGTTCTTC. Translating gives CSVSPYSYNEQFF.

This clonotype was seen a few times. The chain carries TRBV11-2 and TRBJ2-3; tentatively, D is TRBD1 or TRBD2 (5 bases each). Per the germline V gene, CDR1 is SGHAT and CDR2 is FQNNGV. Between the trimmed V and J ends, which lost 5 bases and 2 bases, there was a span of 14 bases. The CDR3 extends over 15 amino acids. The CDR3 spells CASSPSGGFTDTQYF. CDR3 sequence (DNA): TGTGCCAGCAGCCCGAGTGGGGGATTCACAGATACGCAGTATTTT.

This chain joins TRBV15 and TRBJ2-5; the D is unclear. The germline CDR1 and CDR2 sequences are LNHNV and YYDKDF (reference sequence). This CDR3 comprises 12 residues. V dropped 2 bases and J dropped 2 bases, with 3 bases sitting between them. CDR3 DNA: TGTGCCACCAGCAGAACTCAAGAGACCCAGTACTTC. Translation gives CATSRTQETQYF.

This clonotype was counted only a few times. The chain combines TRBV7-9 with TRBJ1-1; TRBD1 matches at 9 bases. After removal of 4 bases from V and 4 bases from J, the junction contained 4 bases not matched to a gene. The germline V gene has CDR1 SEHNR and CDR2 FQNEAQ (reference sequence). This CDR3 comprises 14 residues. As DNA, the CDR3 is TGTGCCAGCAGCTCTACAGGGGGCGTCACTGAAGCTTTCTTT. Its protein is CASSSTGGVTEAFF.

This clonotype was detected a few times. The chain has TRBV5-4 and TRBJ1-2; perhaps TRBD1 as D (5 bases). The CDR3 contains 15 residues. Deletions cut 4 bases from V and 4 bases from J, with 17 bases between. Germline V gene data show CDR1 as SGHNT and CDR2 as YYREEE (reference sequence). The CDR3 loop is CASSPGVGQSYGYTF. In DNA form, the CDR3 reads TGTGCCAGCAGCCCTGGGGTGGGGCAGAGCTATGGCTACACCTTC. The full variable domain, its missing parts supplied by reference TRBV5-4 and TRBJ1-2, is ETGVTQSPTHLIKTRGQQVTLRCSSQSGHNTVSWYQQALGQGPQFIFQYYREEENGRGNFPPRFSGLQFPNYSSELNVNALELDDSALYLCASSPGVGQSYGYTFGSGTRLTVV.

This clonotype was found a few times. The V gene is TRBV20-1, the J gene TRBJ1-4; possible D gene TRBD1, 6 bases. From germline, CDR1 is DFQATT and CDR2 SNEGSKA (reference sequence). The V and J ends lost 1 base and 5 bases respectively, with 11 bases between them. The CDR3 is 14 residues long. The CDR3 DNA is TGCAGTGCTAGAGCGGGGGCTTCAAATGAAAAACTGTTTTTT. Protein sequence: CSARAGASNEKLFF.

The chain uses TRBV20-1 and TRBJ2-4; 7 nucleotides agree with TRBD2. The CDR3 has 15 residues. Germline CDR1 DFQATT, CDR2 SNEGSKA (reference sequence). Trimming removed 1 base from V and 6 bases from J; junction bases left unmatched: 9. The CDR3 DNA reads as TGCAGTGCTAGAGGGGGGGGAGGGCCGTCAAACATTCAGTACTTC. The encoded protein is CSARGGGGPSNIQYF.

The chain carries TRBV28 and TRBJ2-1, with D tentatively TRBD1 (5 bases). Germline V CDR1 and CDR2: MDHEN, SYDVKM. V was shortened by 8 bases and J by 9 bases, with 20 bases between the two germline ends. The CDR3 length is 14 residues. The CDR3 reads CASGPQGGIGEQFF. CDR3 nucleotide sequence: TGTGCCAGCGGCCCCCAGGGTGGTATCGGTGAGCAGTTCTTC.